This section outlines one T cell receptor beta chain sequence together with its context. Its antigen is unidentified. Each of the donors had approximately 10 milliliters of peripheral blood drawn into EDTA-treated Vacutainer tubes. PCR was performed a second time for about 7 to 12 cycles using a sample-barcoded 5' primer and a J-beta primer mix. TCRdb passed the 5' RACE reads through MiXCR, listing each CDR3 protein once. The data contain approximately 730,000 distinct CDR3 sequences, roughly 50% of them singletons. CDR1 is DFQATT, CDR2 SNEGSKA, per germline (reference sequence). CDR3 length equals 12 residues. V lost 7 bases and J lost 4, with 11 bases in between. The entry originates in a study of blood T cells in healthy people across ages. Study-wide results and limits: TCR beta diversity, measured per million T cells, fell in a roughly linear way with age.

This chain uses TRBV20-1 with TRBJ2-1, with a possible D match to TRBD2 (5 bases). The clonotype originates from a man older than 75 in good health. The sequenced sample was blood. The CDR3 DNA reads as TGCAGTGTAAAAAAGCGGTACAATGAGCAGTTCTTC. Amino acids: CSVKKRYNEQFF.